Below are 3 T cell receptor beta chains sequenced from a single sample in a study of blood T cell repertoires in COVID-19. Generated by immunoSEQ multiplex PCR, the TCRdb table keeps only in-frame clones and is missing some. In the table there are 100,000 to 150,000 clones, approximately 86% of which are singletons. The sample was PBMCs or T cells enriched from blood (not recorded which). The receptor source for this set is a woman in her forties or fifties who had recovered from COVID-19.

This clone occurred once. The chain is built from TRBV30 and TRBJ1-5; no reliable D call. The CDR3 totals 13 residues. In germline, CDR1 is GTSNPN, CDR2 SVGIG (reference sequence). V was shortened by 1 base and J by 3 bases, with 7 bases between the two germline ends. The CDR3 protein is CAWSGQVNQPQHF. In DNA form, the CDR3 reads TGTGCCTGGAGTGGCCAGGTCAATCAGCCCCAGCATTTT. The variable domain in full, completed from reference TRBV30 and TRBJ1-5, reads SQTIHQWPATLVQPVGSPLSLECTVEGTSNPNLYWYRQAAGRGLQLLFYSVGIGQISSEVPQNLSASRPQDRQFILSSKKLLLSDSGFYLCAWSGQVNQPQHFGDGTRLSIL.

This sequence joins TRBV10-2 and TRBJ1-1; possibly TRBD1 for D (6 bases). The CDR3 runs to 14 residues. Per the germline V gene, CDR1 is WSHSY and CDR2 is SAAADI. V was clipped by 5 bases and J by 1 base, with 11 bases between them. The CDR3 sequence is CASSIRTENTEAFF. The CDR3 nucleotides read TGCGCCAGCAGTATTCGGACAGAGAACACTGAAGCTTTCTTT.

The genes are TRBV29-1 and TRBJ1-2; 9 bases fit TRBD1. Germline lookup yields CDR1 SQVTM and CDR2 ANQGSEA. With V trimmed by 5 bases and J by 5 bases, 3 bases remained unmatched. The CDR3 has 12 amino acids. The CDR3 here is CSVRDREYGYTF. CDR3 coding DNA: TGCAGCGTTAGGGACAGGGAATATGGCTACACCTTC.